These 9 T cell receptor beta chains came from one sample sequenced in a study of blood T cell repertoires in COVID-19. Assay used: immunoSEQ multiplex PCR; TCRdb lists only in-frame clones, some missing. The sample has over 200,000 clones, roughly 85% seen once. Sequenced: PBMCs or T cells enriched from blood (not recorded which). All receptors derive from a man aged 25 to 40 who had recovered from COVID-19.

The CDR3 sequence: CASSPYRGNQPQHF. The DNA of the CDR3 is TGTGCCAGCAGCCCCTACAGGGGGAATCAGCCCCAGCATTTT. The V and J genes are TRBV5-4 and TRBJ1-5; 8 bases map to TRBD1. The CDR3 covers 14 residues. V lost 4 bases to trimming and J lost 4 bases; unmatched junction nucleotides: 4. The germline gives CDR1 SGHNT, CDR2 YYREEE (reference sequence).

The chain recombines TRBV24-1 with TRBJ2-1; the D is unclear. The V and J ends lost 5 bases and 7 bases respectively, with 11 bases between them. The CDR3 is 13 amino acids. From germline, CDR1 is KGHDR and CDR2 SFDVKD. The CDR3: CATSVWSRNEQFF. In nucleotides, the CDR3 is TGTGCCACCAGTGTTTGGAGTAGGAATGAGCAGTTCTTC.

This clone appeared a few times. The V and J genes are TRBV5-4 and TRBJ2-7; D gene ambiguous. Trimming pared 2 bases from V and 8 bases from J, leaving 11 bases between. Germline CDR1 SGHNT, CDR2 YYREEE (reference sequence). CDR3 length equals 12 residues. The CDR3 nucleotides read TGTGCCAGCAGCTTTTTCATGTCTAAGCAGTACTTC. Translation: CASSFFMSKQYF.

This clone was seen only a few times. V is TRBV28 and J is TRBJ2-1; 12 bases map to TRBD2. The trim removed 4 bases at V and 9 bases at J, leaving 10 bases unmatched. Germline V lookup: CDR1 MDHEN, CDR2 SYDVKM. The CDR3 extends over 16 amino acids. The CDR3 loop is CASSSASGRARGEQFF. The CDR3 DNA sequence: TGTGCCAGCAGTTCCGCTAGCGGGAGGGCCCGTGGTGAGCAGTTCTTC. The full variable domain, with the rest looked up from reference TRBV28 and TRBJ2-1, is DVKVTQSSRYLVKRTGEKVFLECVQDMDHENMFWYRQDPGLGLRLIYFSYDVKMKEKGDIPEGYSVSREKKERFSLILESASTNQTSMYLCASSSASGRARGEQFFGPGTRLTVL.

This clone was recorded once. CDR3 residues: CASRWGGGTDTQYF. The CDR3 region has the DNA TGTGCCAGTAGATGGGGCGGGGGGACAGATACGCAGTATTTT. This rearrangement joins TRBV19 to TRBJ2-3; TRBD2 aligns across 8 bases. This CDR3 region has 14 residues. Germline V gene lookup returns CDR1 LNHDA and CDR2 SQIVND (reference sequence). Trimming took 6 bases from V and 3 from J; bases not matched to a gene: 5.

Regarding this clone: In the same sample, other DNA sequences code for this CDR3. The V gene is TRBV3-1 (or the pseudogene TRBV3-2), the J gene TRBJ1-5; D perhaps matches TRBD1 (6 bases). Per germline, CDR1 LGHDT and CDR2 YNNKEL (reference sequence). Between the trimmed V and J ends, which lost 4 bases and 7 bases, there was a span of 11 bases. The CDR3 has 13 amino acids. For the CDR3, the DNA is TGTGCCAGCAGCCCACAGGGAAACCAGCCCCAGCATTTT. This translates into CASSPQGNQPQHF.

The CDR3 DNA follows: TGCGCCAGCAGCTTGGAGACAGACTCTCGGGGCTACACCTTC. As protein: CASSLETDSRGYTF. This chain links TRBV5-1 with TRBJ1-2, with D possibly matching TRBD1 (5 bases). The CDR3 loop spans 14 amino acids. CDR1 SGHRS and CDR2 YFSETQ come from the germline V gene. With 0 bases removed from V and 8 bases from J, the gap between germline ends came to 14 bases.

This clone was observed a few times. The rearrangement joins TRBV7-8 to TRBJ1-2; 9 bases are shared with TRBD1. Germline trimming cut 5 bases from V and 8 bases from J; bases unmatched to any gene: 9. Germline CDR1 and CDR2: SGHVS and FQNEAQ. This CDR3 has 14 residues. CDR3 bases: TGTGCCAGCAGCATGACAGGGGGGAGTAAGGGCTACACCTTC. It yields the protein CASSMTGGSKGYTF.

This clone was detected only once. The chain has TRBV5-1 and TRBJ2-5; 14 bases match TRBD2. Trimming took 0 bases from V and 0 from J; bases not matched to a gene: 4. The CDR3 loop spans 18 amino acids. The germline V gene has CDR1 SGHRS and CDR2 YFSETQ. The CDR3 region has the DNA TGCGCCAGCAGCTTGGGGGGACTAGCGGGGGCTCACCAAGAGACCCAGTACTTC. It codes for CASSLGGLAGAHQETQYF.